This T cell receptor beta chain comes out of a study of T cells in narcolepsy. V lost 0 bases, J lost 7 bases, and 6 bases stayed unmatched. Looked up from germline, CDR1 is LGHNA and CDR2 is YNFKEQ. The CDR3 loop spans 15 amino acids. Sequencing used immunoSEQ multiplex PCR; TCRdb keeps in-frame clones, though not all of them. The data contain about 33,000 clones, roughly 80% of them seen just once; the ten biggest clones take up 1.3%. Points from the study as a whole: Healthy controls reportedly lacked the autoreactive clonotypes serially found in patients' blood.

A word on this clone: The target antigen is unknown.

The TCR sequence derives from a human donor with narcolepsy. The chain is built from TRBV4-2 and TRBJ1-2; 9 positions match TRBD1. The specimen was CD45RA- memory CD4+ T cells from PBMCs. CDR3 protein: CASSQDLTGGTGYTF. As DNA, the CDR3 is TGTGCCAGCAGCCAAGATTTAACAGGGGGCACTGGCTACACCTTC.